The table lists the clone carrying this T cell receptor (beta chain) with a few counts. Its cognate antigen is unknown. Looked up from germline, CDR1 is MGHDK and CDR2 is SYGVNS. CDR3 length equals 15 residues. V lost 5 bases to trimming and J lost 3 bases; unmatched junction nucleotides: 10. The data belong to a study of response to subunit inactivated influenza vaccine. General observations from the study: With each seasonal influenza vaccination, the authors suggested, few new T cells are recruited.

MiXCR was run by TCRdb on the RT-PCR reads, yielding one entry per CDR3 protein. The sample has some 500,000 distinct CDR3 sequences; roughly 13% are singletons. The sequenced sample was PBMCs from blood, obtained more than 35 days after vaccination. V gene TRBV25-1 combines with J gene TRBJ2-7; 7 nucleotides align to TRBD1. This clonotype was obtained from a man aged 45 to 65 who received an inactivated influenza vaccine. CDR3 loop: CASSPWRTGDYEQYF. For the CDR3, the DNA is TGTGCCAGCAGTCCCTGGAGGACAGGAGACTACGAGCAGTACTTC.